This T cell receptor (beta chain) was obtained from a study of OX40 agonist ivuxolimab in advanced cancers. Study background: Patients took ivuxolimab, an agonistic anti-OX40 (CD134) antibody. Dose-escalation patients suffered from hepatocellular carcinoma, melanoma, renal cell or head and neck cancer. General study results and limits: CD4+ and CD8+ T cells in blood underwent clonal expansion by week 6 at 0.1 to 3.0 mg/kg.

On this clone itself: As yet, its antigen is unknown.

With 1 base clipped from V and 3 bases from J, the junction kept 2 bases outside the gene matches. This CDR3 is 15 amino acids long. Per germline, CDR1 LNHDA and CDR2 SQIVND (reference sequence). Libraries were prepared by immunoSEQ multiplex PCR; TCRdb keeps only in-frame clonotypes and omits some of them. This sample yields around 77,000 clones, of which 85% to 95% are seen a single time; about 5.5% belongs to the top ten. Autoimmune disease history or systemic immunosuppression was exclusionary. V usage is TRBV19 and J usage is TRBJ1-5; 8 bases line up with TRBD1. The clonotype originates from an adult with an advanced solid tumor such as melanoma, head and neck, liver or kidney cancer. Material: CD4+ or CD8+ T cells sorted from blood, obtained in a trial of the OX40 agonist ivuxolimab. In nucleotides, the CDR3 is TGTGCCAGTAGTATAGGGACAGGGCTCAATCAGCCCCAGCATTTT. Protein sequence: CASSIGTGLNQPQHF.